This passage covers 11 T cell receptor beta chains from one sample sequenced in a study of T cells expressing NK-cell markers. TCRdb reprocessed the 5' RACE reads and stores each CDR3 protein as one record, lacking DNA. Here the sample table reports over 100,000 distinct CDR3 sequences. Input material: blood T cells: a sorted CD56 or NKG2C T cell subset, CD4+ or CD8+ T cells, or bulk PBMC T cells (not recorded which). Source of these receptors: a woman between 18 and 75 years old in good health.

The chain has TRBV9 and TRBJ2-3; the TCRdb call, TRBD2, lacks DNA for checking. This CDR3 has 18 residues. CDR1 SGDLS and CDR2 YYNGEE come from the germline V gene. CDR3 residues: CASSPRFGLAGVTDTQYF.

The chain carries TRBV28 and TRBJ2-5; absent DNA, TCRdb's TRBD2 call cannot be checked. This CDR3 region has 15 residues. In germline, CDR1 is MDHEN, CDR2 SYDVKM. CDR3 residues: CASSLAIVGRETQYF.

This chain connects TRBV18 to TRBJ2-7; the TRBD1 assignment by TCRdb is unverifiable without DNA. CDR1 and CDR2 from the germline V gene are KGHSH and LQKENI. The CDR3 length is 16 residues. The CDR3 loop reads CASSPAWAMGVHEQYF.

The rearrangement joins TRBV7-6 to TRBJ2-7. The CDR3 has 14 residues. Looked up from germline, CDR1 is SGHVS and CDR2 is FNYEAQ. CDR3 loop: CASSLVADSYEQYF.

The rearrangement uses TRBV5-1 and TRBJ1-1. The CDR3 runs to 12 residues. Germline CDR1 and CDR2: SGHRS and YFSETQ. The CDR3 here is CASSIYGTEAFF.

The CDR3 here is CASSHGLDYNEQFF. The gene calls are TRBV27 and TRBJ2-1; the TRBD2 assignment by TCRdb is unverifiable without DNA. CDR1 is MNHEY, CDR2 SMNVEV, per germline (reference sequence). This CDR3 contains 14 residues.

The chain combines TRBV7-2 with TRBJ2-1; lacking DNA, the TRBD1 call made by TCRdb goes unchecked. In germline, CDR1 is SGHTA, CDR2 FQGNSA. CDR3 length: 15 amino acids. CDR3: CASSLAQRGYNEQFF.

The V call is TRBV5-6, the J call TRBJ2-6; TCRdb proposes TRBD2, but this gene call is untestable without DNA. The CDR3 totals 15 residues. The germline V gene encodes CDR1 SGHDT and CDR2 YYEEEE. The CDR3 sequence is CASSTYGLAENVLTF.

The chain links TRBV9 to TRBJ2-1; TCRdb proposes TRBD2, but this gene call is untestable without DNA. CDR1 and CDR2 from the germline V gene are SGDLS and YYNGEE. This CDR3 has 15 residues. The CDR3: CASSHSGGAVSEQFF.

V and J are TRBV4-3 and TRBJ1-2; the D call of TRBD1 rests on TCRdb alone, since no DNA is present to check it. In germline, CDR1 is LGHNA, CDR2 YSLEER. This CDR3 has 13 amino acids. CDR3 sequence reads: CASSHRGGAGYTF.

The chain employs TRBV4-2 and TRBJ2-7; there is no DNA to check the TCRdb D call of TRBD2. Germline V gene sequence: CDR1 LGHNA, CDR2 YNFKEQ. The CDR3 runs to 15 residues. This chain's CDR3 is CASSQGTSGNYEQYF.